This T cell receptor (beta chain) comes out of a study of CXCR4 blockade with PD-1 therapy in pancreatic cancer (dated by TCRdb to the late 2010s). About the study as a whole: The study analyzed resected pancreatic ductal adenocarcinoma using both multiplex immunohistochemistry and TCRbeta immunosequencing, alongside ex vivo slice culture that tested PD-1 and CXCR4 blockade. To look at intratumoral heterogeneity, the researchers TCR-sequenced two geographically distinct regions from each of 5 or 6 tumors.

The archived tumor blocks were obtained from patients to whom no neoadjuvant therapy had been administered before resection. In the preserved-tissue arm of the study, around 33 surgical resection samples from 20 to 25 previously untreated pancreatic ductal adenocarcinoma patients were used. For the resection arm, DNA was extracted from ten 5-micron curls of FFPE tumor adjacent to the multiplex immunohistochemistry slide. Extracted DNA was used for immunosequencing of TCRbeta CDR3 regions with the immunoSEQ Assay at Adaptive Biotechnologies. In the source study's methods: To quantify the absolute abundance of each unique TCRbeta CDR3, sequences were collapsed and filtered. Clonality, calculated using only productive in-frame rearrangements, was defined as 1 minus Pielou's evenness. For regional overlap, the top 100 nucleotide rearrangements were followed across paired samples, and the Morisita index was used to compare paired samples against unrelated samples. The immunoSEQ Rearrangement Details tool was used to assess whether nucleotide rearrangements converged onto identical amino acid sequences. TCRdb re-hosts the immuneACCESS table, in-frame sequences only. Its copies lack some clones; in the studies checked, an unresolved V gene accounts for under half of them, and the cause for the rest is not known. That table supplies the V and J calls and clone size; D and trimming were determined from the DNA. The sample yields about 15,000 clones; about two thirds were counted once. Of the sample, less than 6% falls within the top ten clones.

A distance of 8 bases separates the germline ends of V and J, which lose 3 bases and 0 bases respectively. From the cysteine up to the phenylalanine, the CDR3 has a length of 14 residues. The read is trimmed to its CDR3 DNA, 42 bases read in frame from base 1. Via the germline V gene (reference sequence), CDR1 is LNHDA and CDR2 SQIVND. A note on this clone: There is no known antigen for this receptor. There are no base qualities to consult, and no much larger clone falls within one base.

The investigation overall reported the following: Tumors had clonal expansion, with a mean productive clonality of 0.14 compared with roughly 0.05 in healthy blood, yet clonality showed no correlation with survival. A strong correlation was found between amino acid clone frequency and the number of distinct nucleotide rearrangements encoding each amino acid clone, suggesting convergent selection by common tumor antigens. Only TCRbeta chains were sequenced, so true antigen-specificity overlap of convergent dominant clones remained unconfirmed pending paired alpha-beta single-cell sequencing.

Input material: tumor tissue. The chain is made from TRBV19 and TRBJ1-1; 6 matching bases give a weak D call of TRBD1. The receptor comes from a human donor with pancreatic ductal adenocarcinoma. The CDR3 loop reads CASSIRGMNTEAFF. The nucleotide sequence reads as follows: TGTGCCAGTAGTATCAGGGGAATGAACACTGAAGCTTTCTTT.